This T cell receptor beta chain was captured by sequencing in a study of shared clonotypes between healthy human individuals. Profiling relied on immunoSEQ multiplex PCR, and the TCRdb table lists in-frame clones only, not all of them. Seen here are 2 million to 2.5 million clones, approximately 95% observed once, and the top ten hold 0.35% to 0.5%. This clone was picked up one time. Its antigen is unidentified. This CDR3 is 15 amino acids long. Trimming removed 2 bases from V and 4 bases from J, with 15 bases in between. Per the germline V gene, CDR1 is MNHEY and CDR2 is SMNVEV (reference sequence). Study-wide results and caveats: Naive subsets tended to show greater estimated richness than memory subsets. Clonotype sharing among donors was expected to depend on sequencing depth.

The chain employs TRBV27 and TRBJ2-7; D remains ambiguous. The sequence was collected from a man aged 18 to 35 in good health. Some clones in this sample may be carry-over from other donors' samples. Sequencing input: naive CD4+ T cells from PBMCs. Subset in this sample: CD45RA+ positively selected. CDR3 sequence (DNA): TGTGCCAGCAGTTTACCCCAGGAGCCCGGGTACGAGCAGTACTTC. It codes for CASSLPQEPGYEQYF.